This entry lists 12 T cell receptor beta chains sequenced from one sample in a study of OX40 agonist ivuxolimab in advanced cancers. TCRdb's table, derived via immunoSEQ multiplex PCR, lists solely in-frame clones and lacks some. The sample comprises around 54,000 clones, 85% to 95% of which are singletons, and 12% rests with the top ten. This specimen was CD4+ or CD8+ T cells sorted from blood, taken in a trial of the OX40 agonist ivuxolimab. These receptors were obtained from an adult with an advanced solid tumor such as melanoma, head and neck, liver or kidney cancer.

The rearrangement links TRBV6-6 to TRBJ2-7, with TRBD2 matching over 7 bases. The length of the CDR3 is 14 residues. The junction had 1 base not matched to a gene; V was cut back by 2 bases and J by 0 bases. CDR1 is MNHNY and CDR2 is SVGAGI in the germline V gene (reference sequence). CDR3 in amino acids: CASSYPGGSYEQYF. In DNA form, the CDR3 reads TGTGCCAGCAGTTACCCGGGAGGCTCCTACGAGCAGTACTTC.

The J gene is TRBJ2-1, the V gene TRBV5-4, with D hard to call. The CDR3 runs to 15 residues. Germline assignment: CDR1 SGHNT and CDR2 YYREEE (reference sequence). V was cut by 1 base and J by 0 bases, with 8 bases left in between. The CDR3 loop is CASSLSGSSYNEQFF. The CDR3 region has the DNA TGTGCCAGCAGCTTGAGTGGTAGCTCCTACAATGAGCAGTTCTTC.

The chain has TRBV9 and TRBJ1-4, with D unresolved. Trimming removed 2 bases at V and 1 base at J, with 6 bases between. Germline CDR1 reads SGDLS; CDR2 reads YYNGEE. This CDR3 has 14 amino acids. The CDR3, as DNA: TGTGCCAGCAGCGTCCGGGGAACTAATGAAAAACTGTTTTTT. Encoded protein: CASSVRGTNEKLFF.

The CDR3 protein is CASSLTLDRGETQYF. The CDR3 coding sequence is TGTGCCAGCAGCTTGACCCTGGACAGGGGAGAGACCCAGTACTTC. The rearrangement links TRBV5-6 to TRBJ2-5, with 9 nucleotides matching TRBD1. Germline lookup yields CDR1 SGHDT and CDR2 YYEEEE. V lost 1 base, J lost 4 bases, and 5 bases stayed unmatched. The CDR3 is 15 residues long. Looking up the rest from reference TRBV5-6 and TRBJ2-5 gives the full variable domain: DAGVTQSPTHLIKTRGQQVTLRCSPKSGHDTVSWYQQALGQGPQFIFQYYEEEERQRGNFPDRFSGHQFPNYSSELNVNALLLGDSALYLCASSLTLDRGETQYFGPGTRLLVL.

In regard to this clone: Sequence at one end of the junction differs from germline and may be a read error. The genes are TRBV7-7 and TRBJ2-7; 11 nucleotides align to TRBD1. This CDR3 is built from 15 residues. Germline CDR1 is SSHAT and CDR2 is FNYEAQ (reference sequence). The CDR3 here is CASSSGTGGSYEQYF. The CDR3 DNA sequence: TGTGCTAGCAGCTCCGGGACAGGGGGGTCCTACGAGCAGTACTTC.

The rearrangement links TRBV29-1 to TRBJ2-7; the match to TRBD1 covers 7 bases. V gave up 6 bases and J gave up 4 bases; unmatched junction bases: 12. Germline lookup yields CDR1 SQVTM and CDR2 ANQGSEA. This CDR3 is built from 14 residues. CDR3 nucleotide sequence: TGCAGCGTCTGGGCCGGGACAGCAGGATACGAGCAGTACTTC. Translating it yields CSVWAGTAGYEQYF.

V is TRBV9 and J is TRBJ2-7, with D perhaps TRBD1 (7 bases). The length of the CDR3 is 15 residues. The germline CDR1 and CDR2 sequences are SGDLS and YYNGEE. Between the trimmed V and J ends, which lost 4 bases and 5 bases, there was a span of 19 bases. The CDR3 here is CASSITGAWGDEQYF. The CDR3 nucleotides read TGTGCCAGCAGCATTACAGGGGCCTGGGGGGACGAGCAGTACTTC.

This chain joins TRBV6-5 and TRBJ2-7; D not resolved. V was cut by 0 bases and J by 5 bases, with 11 bases left in between. There are 14 residues in the CDR3. Germline V gives CDR1 MNHEY, CDR2 SVGAGI. The CDR3: CASSYSNGLNEQYF. In nucleotides, the CDR3 is TGTGCCAGCAGTTACTCGAACGGGCTCAACGAGCAGTACTTC.

This sequence joins TRBV2 and TRBJ2-3; 10 nucleotides match TRBD2. Germline V gives CDR1 SNHLY, CDR2 FYNNEI. The CDR3 is made up of 18 amino acids. V dropped 3 bases and J dropped 4; count of bases not matched to a gene: 13. The DNA of the CDR3 is TGTGCCAGCAGTGACCATTCGGCCAGCGGGAGGGTCGCAGATACGCAGTATTTT. Its translation: CASSDHSASGRVADTQYF.

The chain is built from TRBV7-8 and TRBJ2-2; no clear D. CDR1 SGHVS and CDR2 FQNEAQ come from the germline V gene. The CDR3 sequence is 14 residues long. V dropped 2 bases and J dropped 2 bases, with 6 bases sitting between them. For the CDR3, the DNA is TGTGCCAGCAGCTTAAGTGTTAACACCGGGGAGCTGTTTTTT. This encodes CASSLSVNTGELFF.

A single count supports this clone. The CDR3 nucleotides read TGTGCCAGTAGTATAGATCTGACTAGCGGGAGTTTCAATGAGCAGTTCTTC. This codes for CASSIDLTSGSFNEQFF. The chain uses TRBV19 and TRBJ2-1; the match to TRBD2 covers 12 bases. Germline loops: CDR1 LNHDA, CDR2 SQIVND (reference sequence). V was pared by 0 bases and J by 6 bases, with 6 bases of the junction left unmatched. The CDR3 spans 17 residues.

The chain recombines TRBV5-5 with TRBJ2-5; 13 positions match TRBD2. The CDR3 has 16 amino acids. Trimming at V came to 4 bases and at J to 5 bases, leaving 8 bases not matched to a gene. Germline CDR1 SGHKS, CDR2 YYEKEE (reference sequence). The CDR3 is CASSLGLAGVGETQYF. For the CDR3, the DNA is TGTGCCAGCAGCCTAGGACTAGCGGGAGTTGGCGAGACCCAGTACTTC.